The 4 T cell receptor beta chains listed next were all sequenced from one sample in a study of CD8 T cells in ankylosing spondylitis. TCRdb re-derived calls from the 5' RACE reads in MiXCR, one entry per CDR3 protein. The table has roughly 350,000 distinct CDR3 sequences, less than 10% seen once; the top ten hold roughly 14%. Study-wide results and limits: Made up of eight highly homologous variants, a TCR beta motif appeared characteristic of ankylosing spondylitis blood.

No antigens are known for them. Sequencing was carried out using blood, either unsorted or a sorted T cell fraction (not recorded which). These receptors were taken from a male donor with ankylosing spondylitis.

This clonotype showed up many times. The J gene is TRBJ2-4, the V gene TRBV14; no reliable D call. Per the germline V gene, CDR1 is SGHDN and CDR2 is FVKESK. Trimming stripped 0 bases from V and 0 bases from J, with 9 bases between. This CDR3 is 16 amino acids long. The CDR3 protein is CASSQDARLAKNIQYF. The CDR3 bases are TGTGCCAGCAGCCAAGATGCGAGGCTAGCCAAAAACATTCAGTACTTC.

This rearrangement joins TRBV20-1 to TRBJ2-3; 11 bases line up with TRBD2. Trimming removed 6 bases from V and 4 bases from J; junction bases left unmatched: 9. CDR1 is DFQATT, CDR2 SNEGSKA, per germline (reference sequence). The CDR3 is 15 amino acids. The DNA of the CDR3 is TGCAGTGCAGTCTTACTAGCGGGAGTTGCAGATACGCAGTATTTT. Protein product: CSAVLLAGVADTQYF.

This clonotype appeared a few times. CDR3 bases: TGTGCCAGCAGCTTACTCGGTTCGGGGGCGAACATTCAGTACTTC. It encodes CASSLLGSGANIQYF. The V and J genes are TRBV7-9 and TRBJ2-4, with D possibly being TRBD1 or TRBD2 (6 bases each). Germline V CDR1 and CDR2: SEHNR, FQNEAQ (reference sequence). CDR3 size: 15 residues. V was shortened by 2 bases and J by 7 bases, with 15 bases between the two germline ends.

This clonotype has at least ten counts. The chain carries TRBV5-6 and TRBJ1-1, with D perhaps matching TRBD1 (5 bases). The CDR3 consists of 13 residues. Germline CDR1 and CDR2: SGHDT and YYEEEE. Deletions cut 3 bases from V and 0 bases from J, with 6 bases between. CDR3 region: CASSSTVNTEAFF. The CDR3 DNA follows: TGTGCCAGCAGCTCGACAGTGAACACTGAAGCTTTCTTT. Full variable domain (outside the CDR3, taken from reference TRBV5-6 and TRBJ1-1): DAGVTQSPTHLIKTRGQQVTLRCSPKSGHDTVSWYQQALGQGPQFIFQYYEEEERQRGNFPDRFSGHQFPNYSSELNVNALLLGDSALYLCASSSTVNTEAFFGQGTRLTVV.